This section outlines one T cell receptor beta chain sequence together with its context. What it recognizes is unknown. CDR3 length equals 13 residues. CDR1 is SGHNT, CDR2 YENEEA, per germline. The V gene lost 6 bases and the J gene lost 1 base, with 10 bases spanning the gap. Sequencing was performed with immunoSEQ multiplex PCR; in TCRdb, only in-frame clones are kept and a portion is missing. The profile shows about 63,000 clones, about nine tenths of them singletons. This entry is derived from a study of OX40 agonist ivuxolimab in advanced cancers. Study-level background: Partial responses, seen in three patients, involved one hepatocellular carcinoma and two cutaneous melanomas.

Whole-study results and caveats: The antigens recognized by the expanded peripheral T cells, that is their antigen specificity, were not determined. Expanded clones tended on average to be more numerous among CD8+ T cells than CD4+.

This rearrangement joins TRBV11-3 to TRBJ2-7, with D tentatively TRBD1 (6 bases). The receptor's source is an adult with an advanced solid tumor such as melanoma, head and neck, liver or kidney cancer. The starting material was CD4+ or CD8+ T cells sorted from blood, obtained in a trial of the OX40 agonist ivuxolimab. CDR3 coding DNA: TGTGCCAGCAGTCAAAGGGGGTCCTACGAGCAGTACTTC. The encoded protein is CASSQRGSYEQYF.